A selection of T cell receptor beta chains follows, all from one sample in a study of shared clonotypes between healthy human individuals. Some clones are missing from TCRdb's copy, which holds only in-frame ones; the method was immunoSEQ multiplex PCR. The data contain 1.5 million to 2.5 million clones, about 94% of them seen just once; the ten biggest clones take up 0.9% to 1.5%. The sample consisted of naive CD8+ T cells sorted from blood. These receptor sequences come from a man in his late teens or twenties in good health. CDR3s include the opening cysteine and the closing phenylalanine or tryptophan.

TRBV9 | CASSDSGAPQETQYF
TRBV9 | CASSAGLAPNTGELFF
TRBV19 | CASSSGTSGTYEQYF
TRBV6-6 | CASSYDRGLSGELFF
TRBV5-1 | CASSGGTEAAYEQYF
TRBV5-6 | CASSPREETSPLHF
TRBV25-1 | CASSVPWDRGDEQFF
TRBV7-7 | CASSLGGGYEQYF
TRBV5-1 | CASSPSGSGRAYEQYF
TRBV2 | CASSSFPDRDIQYF
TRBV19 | CASSIVQGSPLHF
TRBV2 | CASTFGTVNEQFF
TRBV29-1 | CSVEDRAGVYDTQYF
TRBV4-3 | CASSALAGDSYEQYF
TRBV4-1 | CASSWDRGYEQYF
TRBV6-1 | CASSEGAEAFF
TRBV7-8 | CASTQGQAGDQPQHF
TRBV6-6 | CASSYEGSYEQYF
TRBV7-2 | CASRSVGRLAPRYF
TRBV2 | CASSEAPFDRDGYEQYF
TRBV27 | CASSSRDLRTPGHRKYEQYF
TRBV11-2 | CASGFSRATYEQYF
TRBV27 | CASRPLAGAYNEQFF
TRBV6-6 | CATRFLADTGELFF
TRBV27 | CATRQGQYNEQFF
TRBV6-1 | CASSEASGQGGQPQHF
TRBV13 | CASNANGPRETQYF
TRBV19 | CATLGGFTGELFF
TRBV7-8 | CASSLDTGGYSNQPQHF
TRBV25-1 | CASSEGATPGTQYF
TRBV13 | CASSITGTGIYEQYF
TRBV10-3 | CAIGSLPGTDTQYF
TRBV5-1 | CASSLAPPWGNTEAFF
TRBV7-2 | CASSLGSESPSTDTQYF